Listed below are T cell receptor beta chains from one sample, sequenced in a study of immune aging and cytomegalovirus after organ transplant. Their recognized antigens are unknown. Via MiXCR, TCRdb re-called the single-cell sequencing reads, giving one row per CDR3 protein. The sample lists about 20,000 distinct CDR3 sequences; about a third were seen once. The sequencing used CMV peptide-activated CD4+ and CD8+ T cells sorted from blood, collected at five time points, pooled. These TCRs come from a female donor who had a heart transplant and CMV viremia. CDR3s include the opening cysteine and the closing phenylalanine or tryptophan. Fields, in order: V gene, J gene, CDR3 protein.

TRBV28	TRBJ2-7	CASRPGTSPIWEQYF
TRBV19	TRBJ1-1	CASSTISGEAFF
TRBV27	TRBJ1-6	CASRKIDRGDSLLHF
TRBV9	TRBJ1-1	CASSVDGRLNTEAFF
TRBV9	TRBJ2-1	CASSVEDRPGGNEQFF
TRBV3-1	TRBJ1-5	CASSSDINQPQHF
TRBV5-1	TRBJ1-6	CASSLAGGPNSPLHF
TRBV7-2	TRBJ2-1	CASSGVAGRSSYNEQFF
TRBV5-1	TRBJ2-2	CANSLAVTVPNTGELFF
TRBV7-9	TRBJ2-3	CASSFPVGGEITDTQYF
TRBV20-1	TRBJ2-1	CSARDGTGGEGYNEQFF
TRBV18	TRBJ1-3	CASSPPWRGSSGNTIYF
TRBV7-2	TRBJ2-1	CASSPGTVALHEQFF
TRBV20-1	TRBJ2-4	CSARGSDGGNIQYF
TRBV2	TRBJ2-3	CASTAFDSTDTQYF
TRBV5-1	TRBJ2-1	CASSPGLAYNEQFF
TRBV27	TRBJ2-3	CASTPGTRIYAQYF
TRBV3-1	TRBJ1-5	CASSQDVNQPQHF
TRBV4-3	TRBJ2-7	CASSQGSRGGEQYF
TRBV19	TRBJ2-2	CASSISYEGGELFF
TRBV19	TRBJ2-1	CASSTGLAGVYNEQFF
TRBV6-1	TRBJ2-4	CASEGRNQNIQYF
TRBV18	TRBJ2-2	CASSPRPSPNTGELFF
TRBV6-6	TRBJ2-3	CASSHGSGGDTDTQYF
TRBV11-2	TRBJ2-1	CASSFEQEMGVGDEQFF
TRBV3-1	TRBJ2-1	CASSQATGKWWNEQFF
TRBV12-3/TRBV12-4	TRBJ2-5	CASTLGAEETQYF
TRBV10-1	TRBJ2-2	CASSPANTRELFF
TRBV4-2	TRBJ2-7	CASSQGAGTGGEQYF
TRBV30	TRBJ2-1	CAWSTRDRYRNEQFF
TRBV10-2	TRBJ2-1	CASKTPHYNEQFF
TRBV27	TRBJ2-1	CASGASGSYNEQFF
TRBV28	TRBJ2-5	CASSPTLTGGPSGETQYF
TRBV6-5	TRBJ1-6	CASSWGRRGSPLHF
TRBV12-3/TRBV12-4	TRBJ1-1	CASDLLGTEAFF
TRBV5-1	TRBJ1-2	CASSLEARGNGYTF
TRBV19	TRBJ1-1	CASSIEGGPNTEAFF
TRBV18	TRBJ2-7	CASSGRGPSYGQYF
TRBV28	TRBJ2-3	CASSPNGDTQYF
TRBV5-1	TRBJ1-1	CASSLNRVGTEAFF
TRBV5-1	TRBJ2-7	CASSNNPSTAREEQYF
TRBV3-1	TRBJ1-5	CASSQIQGPGQPQHF
TRBV4-3	TRBJ2-2	CASSRRLANTGELFF
TRBV13	TRBJ2-1	CASSLEPAGEEQFF
TRBV5-6	TRBJ1-2	CASSLLETGEHYGYTF
TRBV20-1	TRBJ1-2	CSASTQGYGYTF
TRBV4-2	TRBJ2-5	CASSQVQGIQETQYF
TRBV5-4	TRBJ2-7	CASSSPLASEQYF
TRBV29-1	TRBJ1-2	CSVEAAERGFYYGYTF
TRBV18	TRBJ2-7	CASSAGTDLRGQYF
TRBV6-5	TRBJ1-2	CASSYRRAASYGYTF